These 5 T cell receptor beta chains were sequenced from one sample in a study of human T cells and chemical hapten exposure. One entry per CDR3 protein, called by TCRdb with MiXCR from the RACE reads. The sample yields roughly 380,000 distinct CDR3 sequences, around 6% seen once. Stated time point: patch test 2, 6 weeks after DPC sensitization. Treatment described: therapeutic diphenylcyclopropenone sensitization with weekly scalp DPC. The sample was whole blood, taken in connection with sensitization to the hapten diphenylcyclopropenone (DPC). The receptors derive from a woman younger than 35 with alopecia areata. Some clones in this sample may be carry-over from other donors' samples.

This clonotype was detected many times. J is TRBJ1-1 and V is TRBV9, with D perhaps TRBD1 (5 bases). Deletions cut 4 bases from V and 4 bases from J, with 14 bases between. Germline CDR1 is SGDLS and CDR2 is YYNGEE. This CDR3 comprises 14 residues. The CDR3 region is CASSPQGRATEAFF. DNA for the CDR3: TGTGCCAGCAGCCCCCAAGGCAGGGCCACTGAAGCTTTCTTT. The variable domain in full, with the rest retrieved from reference TRBV9 and TRBJ1-1, is DSGVTQTPKHLITATGQRVTLRCSPRSGDLSVYWYQQSLDQGLQFLIQYYNGEERAKGNILERFSAQQFPDLHSELNLSSLELGDSALYFCASSPQGRATEAFFGQGTRLTVV.

The chain joins TRBV18 to TRBJ2-3, with no clear D. The CDR3 length is 13 residues. Trimming stripped 2 bases from V and 3 bases from J, with 6 bases between. In germline, CDR1 is KGHSH, CDR2 LQKENI. CDR3 in amino acids: CASSPGQTDTQYF. CDR3 DNA sequence: TGTGCCAGCTCACCAGGGCAGACAGATACGCAGTATTTT.

V usage is TRBV27 and J usage is TRBJ2-7; 8 bases match TRBD2. Trimming removed 6 bases from V and 4 bases from J; junction bases left unmatched: 8. The germline V gene has CDR1 MNHEY and CDR2 SMNVEV (reference sequence). The CDR3 runs to 14 residues. CDR3 amino acids: CASRSGGTLYEQYF. The CDR3 nucleotides are TGTGCCAGCAGGTCGGGGGGGACCTTGTACGAGCAGTACTTC.

This clonotype was counted ten times or more. V is TRBV7-9 and J is TRBJ1-1; 8 positions match TRBD1. Germline V gives CDR1 SEHNR, CDR2 FQNEAQ (reference sequence). There are 16 residues in the CDR3. The ends lost 2 bases at V and 10 bases at J; junction bases unmatched: 15. Here the CDR3 DNA reads TGTGCCAGCAGCTTAAGGTGGGGGGAGGACAGGGACACAGCTTTCTTT. It codes for CASSLRWGEDRDTAFF.

The sample holds a few counts of this clonotype. This chain links TRBV20-1 with TRBJ1-4; D might be TRBD1 (6 bases). From germline, CDR1 is DFQATT and CDR2 SNEGSKA (reference sequence). There are 14 residues in the CDR3. V was clipped by 3 bases and J by 8 bases, with 16 bases between them. CDR3 in DNA: TGCAGTGCTAGGGGGGCACCGCCGGGAGAAAAACTGTTTTTT. It encodes CSARGAPPGEKLFF.